Included here is one T cell receptor (beta chain) sequence, with context. In this sample, this clone turned up many times. This receptor's antigen is unknown. Base qualities are missing; no much larger clone stands one base away. These data come from a study of blood T cell repertoires in COVID-19 (dated by TCRdb to the early 2020s). About the full investigation: Samples covering the acute and convalescent phases of COVID-19 were provided by collaborators in the United States, Italy and Spain. Samples came from the ongoing ImmuneRACE study (first 160 participants) plus 1,254 subjects from 6 global collaborators. The repertoires were released in a freely available public database meant as a resource for research on the immune response to SARS-CoV-2. Where available, HLA class I and class II types were taken from metadata supplied by the sample provider and were not determined by assay-based typing. Nearly every sample came with metadata listing a de-identified subject ID, COVID-19 status, age in years and sex. The prospective study material was composed of cDNA or gDNA derived from T cells, B-cell-depleted T cells, or PBMCs. The dataset comprised deeply sampled blood TCRbeta repertoires from subjects exposed to, actively infected with, or recovered from COVID-19.

TCRbeta CDR3 regions were amplified from genomic DNA by means of the immunoSEQ Assay, a bias-controlled multiplex PCR. As for the original processing: Within the assay, amplification of reference gene primers was used to estimate how many nucleated cells each sample contained. To quantify the absolute abundance of each unique TCRbeta CDR3 rearrangement, sequence reads were collapsed and filtered. Productive Simpson clonality was computed per sample as the square root of Simpson's diversity index over productive rearrangements. TCRdb took this table from immuneACCESS and kept in-frame rearrangements with V and J called. Such tables lack part of the clones; where checked against another copy, unresolved V genes explain under half of the gap, and the rest is unexplained. V and J calls and clone size are given by that table; D and trimming were obtained from the DNA. The sample contains about 150,000 clones, roughly 88% of them found a single time. The top ten clonotypes cover almost 10% of the sample.

General study outcomes and caveats: The amount of clinical and demographic metadata varied by source and participant and was provided uncurated.

The collaborating institutions used their own protocols to collect whole blood in K2EDTA tubes. For TCRbeta analysis, collaborator samples were shipped as frozen whole blood, as isolated PBMCs, or as DNA extracted from either sample type. The sequence came from a woman aged 45-65 years with acute or convalescent COVID-19. The sample was peripheral blood.

The DNA is TGTGCCAGCACCAATTCCGGCCAAGAGACCCAGTACTTC. Its amino acids are CASTNSGQETQYF. This chain joins TRBV12-3 or TRBV12-4 to TRBJ2-5; no D gene can be assigned with confidence. V gives up 7 bases and J gives up 1 base, and the segment between their germline ends measures 10 bases. There are 13 amino acids in the CDR3, from cysteine to phenylalanine inclusive. Kept here is only the CDR3 DNA, which spans 39 bases and is read in frame from base 1.